These 28 T cell receptor beta chains share one sample of origin, sequenced in a study of T-cell reconstitution after alpha-beta-depleted transplantation in children. TCRbeta library preparation incorporated unique molecular identifiers. TCRdb independently ran MiXCR on the PCR reads; one entry per CDR3 protein. The data hold about 500,000 distinct CDR3 sequences, with about 33% observed a single time. Sample: PBMCs from the stem cell graft donor, taken from the stem cell graft. The receptors originated from a human donor who donated a stem cell graft to a child with aplastic anemia.

This clonotype was seen more than once but under ten times. The gene calls are TRBV12-3 or TRBV12-4 and TRBJ2-6; tentatively, D is TRBD1 or TRBD2 (6 bases each). V was cut by 3 bases and J by 0 bases, with 21 bases left in between. The CDR3 is made up of 20 amino acids. In DNA, the CDR3 is TGTGCCAGCAGTTTGAGGAGGGGGAGAAAGGATTTCTCTGGGGCCAACGTCCTGACTTTC. It specifies CASSLRRGRKDFSGANVLTF.

The rearrangement uses TRBV7-9 and TRBJ1-5; 7 bases agree with TRBD1. CDR1 is SEHNR, CDR2 FQNEAQ, per germline (reference sequence). The CDR3 is 14 amino acids. V dropped 5 bases and J dropped 7; count of bases not matched to a gene: 8. The CDR3 nucleotides read TGTGCCAGCAGCCGGGACAGTGGGTACCAGCCCCAGCATTTT. Its translation is CASSRDSGYQPQHF.

This sequence joins TRBV7-2 and TRBJ2-7, with 9 bases lining up with TRBD2. Germline values: CDR1 SGHTA, CDR2 FQGNSA. Losses at the gene ends were 1 base for V and 1 base for J; bases not matched to a gene: 5. The CDR3 loop spans 16 amino acids. The CDR3 region is CASSLERTSASYEQYF. Written as DNA, the CDR3 is TGTGCCAGCAGCTTAGAAAGGACTAGCGCATCCTACGAGCAGTACTTC.

The V call is TRBV4-3, the J call TRBJ2-1; 13 bases are shared with TRBD2. J lost 1 base, V lost 3 bases, and 0 bases had no gene match. CDR1 LGHNA and CDR2 YSLEER come from the germline V gene. The CDR3 covers 16 residues. Here the CDR3 DNA reads TGCGCCAGCAGCCAGACTAGCGGGGGGTCCTACAATGAGCAGTTCTTC. This translates into CASSQTSGGSYNEQFF.

The rearrangement links TRBV5-4 to TRBJ2-1; D is possibly TRBD1 or TRBD2 (5 bases each). The CDR3 runs to 12 residues. With 6 bases removed from V and 7 bases from J, the gap between germline ends came to 11 bases. Germline CDR1 reads SGHNT; CDR2 reads YYREEE (reference sequence). This CDR3 is CASTMGENEQFF. As DNA, the CDR3 is TGTGCCAGCACCATGGGGGAGAATGAGCAGTTCTTC.

This clonotype has only one observation. The CDR3 region has the DNA TGTGCCACGGGACAGGGCCCGAACACCGGGGAGCTGTTTTTT. Protein: CATGQGPNTGELFF. The chain joins TRBV28 to TRBJ2-2, with TRBD1 matching over 9 bases. Per germline, CDR1 MDHEN and CDR2 SYDVKM. CDR3 length: 14 residues. After removal of 10 bases from V and 0 bases from J, the junction contained 3 bases not matched to a gene.

This clonotype was found a few times. This chain links TRBV6-1 with TRBJ2-7; TRBD2 agrees at 10 bases. V dropped 5 bases and J dropped 0; count of bases not matched to a gene: 10. CDR1 and CDR2 from the germline V gene are MNHNS and SASEGT. The CDR3 consists of 17 residues. As DNA, the CDR3 is TGTGCCAGCAGTCCCCTTAGCGGGAGGAAAAGCTCCTACGAGCAGTACTTC. Translating it yields CASSPLSGRKSSYEQYF.

The genes are TRBV12-3 or TRBV12-4 and TRBJ2-1, with D uncertain. This CDR3 has 13 amino acids. The V gene lost 5 bases and the J gene lost 6 bases, with 11 bases spanning the gap. CDR3 amino acids: CASSRTGPNEQFF. CDR3 nucleotides: TGTGCCAGCAGTCGAACCGGGCCCAATGAGCAGTTCTTC.

A few counts support this clonotype. The CDR3 protein is CATYWTGTGNTIYF. The CDR3 nucleotides are TGCGCAACTTATTGGACAGGGACAGGGAACACCATATATTTT. The V gene is TRBV20-1, the J gene TRBJ1-3, with 9 nucleotides matching TRBD1. The length of the CDR3 is 14 residues. The germline V gene encodes CDR1 DFQATT and CDR2 SNEGSKA (reference sequence).

This clonotype was counted between two and nine times. The chain employs TRBV12-3 or TRBV12-4 and TRBJ1-2; 9 bases match TRBD1. V lost 4 bases and J lost 7; bases outside the gene matches: 10. The CDR3 has 15 residues. CDR3 sequence (DNA): TGTGCCAGCAGTTGGGACAGGGCCGTTCCGGCTGGCTACACCTTC. This sequence encodes CASSWDRAVPAGYTF.

This chain uses TRBV18 with TRBJ2-1, with a weak D call TRBD2 (6 bases). This CDR3 contains 17 residues. Germline CDR1 KGHSH, CDR2 LQKENI. V was clipped by 0 bases and J by 4 bases, with 16 bases between them. CDR3 sequence (DNA): TGTGCCAGCTCACCACCGGAAGGTACGGGAGCATACAATGAGCAGTTCTTC. Translation: CASSPPEGTGAYNEQFF. Full variable domain (remainder filled in from reference TRBV18 and TRBJ2-1): NAGVMQNPRHLVRRRGQEARLRCSPMKGHSHVYWYRQLPEEGLKFMVYLQKENIIDESGMPKERFSAEFPKEGPSILRIQQVVRGDSAAYFCASSPPEGTGAYNEQFFGPGTRLTVL.

The table lists this clonotype with a few counts. The V gene is TRBV20-1, the J gene TRBJ2-1, with TRBD2 matching over 10 bases. The CDR3 runs 17 residues. Trimming removed 4 bases from V and 2 bases from J; junction bases left unmatched: 11. Germline V gene sequence: CDR1 DFQATT, CDR2 SNEGSKA (reference sequence). CDR3 amino acids: CSAIQMGLAGAYNEQFF. The CDR3 nucleotides are TGCAGTGCTATACAAATGGGTCTAGCGGGGGCCTACAATGAGCAGTTCTTC.

The chain has TRBV18 and TRBJ2-7; tentatively, D is TRBD2 (5 bases). This CDR3 region has 13 residues. Looked up from germline, CDR1 is KGHSH and CDR2 is LQKENI. The ends were cut back, 6 bases at V and 2 bases at J, with 11 bases in the middle. Written as DNA, the CDR3 is TGTGCCAGCTCCCTTCCGGGGACCTACGAGCAGTACTTC. As protein: CASSLPGTYEQYF.

V usage is TRBV5-1 and J usage is TRBJ2-1; 15 bases line up with TRBD2. Looked up from germline, CDR1 is SGHRS and CDR2 is YFSETQ. V dropped 4 bases and J dropped 0; count of bases not matched to a gene: 8. The CDR3 has 19 residues. CDR3 sequence: CASSASGLAGGSSYNEQFF. The CDR3 DNA reads as TGCGCCAGCAGCGCCTCGGGACTAGCGGGAGGCAGCTCCTACAATGAGCAGTTCTTC.

V usage is TRBV6-1 and J usage is TRBJ1-1, with 10 bases fitting TRBD1. V dropped 4 bases and J dropped 5; count of bases not matched to a gene: 10. Germline assignment: CDR1 MNHNS and CDR2 SASEGT. The CDR3 has 16 amino acids. CDR3 DNA sequence: TGTGCCAGCAGTGTAAGGGACAGGGGAGCTAATACTGAAGCTTTCTTT. Its protein is CASSVRDRGANTEAFF.

This clonotype was seen only a few times. The V gene is TRBV5-4, the J gene TRBJ2-5; D perhaps matches TRBD1 (5 bases). The CDR3 length is 15 residues. Germline V CDR1 and CDR2: SGHNT, YYREEE (reference sequence). Trimming removed 0 bases from V and 5 bases from J, with 14 bases in between. The chain's CDR3 is CASSLGTGLGETQYF. In nucleotides, the CDR3 is TGTGCCAGCAGCTTGGGAACAGGCCTCGGGGAGACCCAGTACTTC. The variable domain in full, completed from reference TRBV5-4 and TRBJ2-5, reads ETGVTQSPTHLIKTRGQQVTLRCSSQSGHNTVSWYQQALGQGPQFIFQYYREEENGRGNFPPRFSGLQFPNYSSELNVNALELDDSALYLCASSLGTGLGETQYFGPGTRLLVL.

The chain is built from TRBV5-1 and TRBJ1-1, with a possible D match to TRBD1 (5 bases). The germline CDR1 and CDR2 sequences are SGHRS and YFSETQ. The CDR3 consists of 14 residues. The V and J ends lost 2 bases and 3 bases respectively, with 11 bases between them. CDR3 region: CASSFGGRHTEAFF. CDR3 nucleotides: TGCGCCAGCAGCTTTGGGGGACGGCACACTGAAGCTTTCTTT.

This clonotype came up a few times. The chain links TRBV12-3 or TRBV12-4 to TRBJ2-7, with TRBD2 identical over 8 bases. The V segment lost 6 bases and the J segment 3 bases; nucleotides outside the gene matches: 10. The CDR3 has 15 residues. CDR3 nucleotides: TGTGCCAGCAGGGCCGGGAGCGGGGGTTACTACGAGCAGTACTTC. It yields the protein CASRAGSGGYYEQYF.

V is TRBV7-9 and J is TRBJ2-1; 14 nucleotides agree with TRBD2. J gave up 13 bases and V 4 bases, and 6 bases lay outside the gene matches. This CDR3 comprises 14 residues. Germline CDR1 is SEHNR and CDR2 is FQNEAQ (reference sequence). CDR3 sequence reads: CASSSGTSGSRQFF. The DNA for the CDR3 is TGTGCCAGCAGCTCAGGGACTAGCGGGAGTCGCCAGTTCTTC. Full variable domain (rest looked up from reference TRBV7-9 and TRBJ2-1): DTGVSQNPRHKITKRGQNVTFRCDPISEHNRLYWYRQTLGQGPEFLTYFQNEAQLEKSRLLSDRFSAERPKGSFSTLEIQRTEQGDSAMYLCASSSGTSGSRQFFGPGTRLTVL.

The sample holds a few counts of this clonotype. The chain employs TRBV12-3 or TRBV12-4 and TRBJ1-5, with 8 bases identical to TRBD1. This CDR3 is 15 amino acids long. J was trimmed by 2 bases and V by 4 bases; bases with no gene match: 4. In DNA, the CDR3 is TGTGCCAGCAGTTCCGCGACAGGGGGCAATCAGCCCCAGCATTTT. The encoded protein is CASSSATGGNQPQHF.

Only a few counts were recorded for this clonotype. CDR3 amino acids: CASSPRVTGELFF. The CDR3 coding sequence is TGTGCCAGCAGCCCACGCGTGACCGGGGAGCTGTTTTTT. The chain links TRBV7-9 to TRBJ2-2; D is uncertain. The ends were cut back, 5 bases at V and 5 bases at J, with 9 bases in the middle. Germline lookup yields CDR1 SEHNR and CDR2 FQNEAQ (reference sequence). This CDR3 has 13 residues.

The sample holds a few counts of this clonotype. This rearrangement joins TRBV20-1 to TRBJ1-5, with D maybe TRBD1 (5 bases). CDR3 length equals 14 residues. The V and J ends lost 1 base and 0 bases respectively, with 7 bases between them. Per the germline V gene, CDR1 is DFQATT and CDR2 is SNEGSKA (reference sequence). CDR3 region: CSARGGNSNQPQHF. CDR3 sequence (DNA): TGCAGTGCTAGAGGGGGGAATAGCAATCAGCCCCAGCATTTT.

The rearrangement links TRBV20-1 to TRBJ2-1; 7 bases map to TRBD1. CDR1 DFQATT and CDR2 SNEGSKA come from the germline V gene (reference sequence). V lost 5 bases and J lost 5; bases outside the gene matches: 3. CDR3 length: 12 residues. The CDR3 sequence: CSAGGQDNEQFF. Written as DNA, the CDR3 is TGCAGTGCTGGTGGACAGGACAATGAGCAGTTCTTC.

V usage is TRBV27 and J usage is TRBJ2-3; 11 bases are a match to TRBD2. Trimming cost V 1 base and J 4 bases; bases outside gene matches: 4. CDR3 length equals 16 residues. The germline gives CDR1 MNHEY, CDR2 SMNVEV (reference sequence). The CDR3, as DNA: TGTGCCAGCAGTTTATTAGCGGGAGGGTACGCAGATACGCAGTATTTT. It yields the protein CASSLLAGGYADTQYF.

This rearrangement joins TRBV4-3 to TRBJ2-7; the match to TRBD1 covers 9 bases. The germline CDR1 and CDR2 sequences are LGHNA and YSLEER. The junction had 11 bases not matched to a gene; V was cut back by 10 bases and J by 7 bases. The CDR3 is 13 amino acids. The CDR3 DNA reads TGCGCCACCTCAGCCAGGACAGGGGTTGAGCAGTACTTC. Encoded protein: CATSARTGVEQYF.

This clonotype was found once. The chain employs TRBV7-2 and TRBJ2-4; weak D call: TRBD2 (5 bases). Trimming left V 0 bases short and J 7 bases short, with 10 bases between. The germline gives CDR1 SGHTA, CDR2 FQGNSA. This CDR3 is built from 14 residues. Here the CDR3 DNA reads TGTGCCAGCAGCTTAGCTAGTGGGAGTAACATTCAGTACTTC. Amino acid sequence: CASSLASGSNIQYF.

Comments on this clonotype: Relative to the germline gene, one junction end is altered; a read error may explain this. This chain uses TRBV3-1 with TRBJ2-7, with 12 bases identical to TRBD2. This CDR3 is 13 amino acids long. The germline V gene encodes CDR1 LGHDT and CDR2 YNNKEL (reference sequence). DNA of the CDR3: TGTGCCAGCAGCCAAGGACTAGCGGGAGAGGTCCACTTC. Protein sequence: CASSQGLAGEVHF.

This clonotype was seen more than once but under ten times. The chain carries TRBV7-9 and TRBJ2-5, with D perhaps TRBD1 (6 bases). Between the trimmed V and J ends, which lost 3 bases and 2 bases, there was a span of 13 bases. Per germline, CDR1 SEHNR and CDR2 FQNEAQ (reference sequence). The CDR3 has 15 residues. The CDR3 bases are TGTGCCAGCAGCTTCAGGGACAAGATACAAGAGACCCAGTACTTC. This codes for CASSFRDKIQETQYF.